One sample yielded the 15 T cell receptor beta chains listed below, sequenced in a study of vaccination and CD4 T cells after COVID-19. These receptors have no identified antigens. Scientists ran DNA taken from cultured CD4+ T cells through the Oncomine TCR Beta short-read assay for sequencing. Using its own MiXCR run on the PCR reads, TCRdb lists one record per CDR3 protein. Of fewer than 20,000 distinct CDR3 sequences in the sample, roughly half were seen once. The sample's treatment: approximately 9-day PBMC culture with coronavirus spike peptide pools or control peptides (ViraFEST assay). Sequencing input: CD4+ T cells from blood, cultured in vitro. The receptors originated from a human donor who had recovered from COVID-19.

This clonotype was counted a few times. The rearrangement uses TRBV19 and TRBJ2-1; D gene uncertain. The length of the CDR3 is 16 residues. Germline V gene lookup returns CDR1 LNHDA and CDR2 SQIVND (reference sequence). V gave up 0 bases and J gave up 3 bases, with 12 bases separating them. CDR3 loop: CASSIDPTPGYNEQFF. CDR3 DNA: TGTGCCAGTAGTATAGATCCGACCCCCGGCTACAATGAGCAGTTCTTC.

This clonotype appeared a few times. This chain connects TRBV28 to TRBJ2-1; D gene unclear. Germline V CDR1 and CDR2: MDHEN, SYDVKM. This CDR3 comprises 11 residues. With 2 bases removed from V and 7 bases from J, the gap between germline ends came to 3 bases. This CDR3 is CASSLRNEQFF. In DNA, the CDR3 is TGTGCCAGCAGTTTACGTAATGAGCAGTTCTTC.

In DNA, the CDR3 is TGTGCCAGCAGTGAAAGGAGTCGCGCAGGGGGAAATCAGCCCCAGCATTTT. As protein: CASSERSRAGGNQPQHF. V and J are TRBV2 and TRBJ1-5; 7 bases agree with TRBD1. CDR3 length equals 17 residues. Germline V gene sequence: CDR1 SNHLY, CDR2 FYNNEI. Trimming took 2 bases from V and 4 from J; bases not matched to a gene: 11.

The rearrangement uses TRBV6-2 or TRBV6-3 and TRBJ2-3, with D perhaps being TRBD1 or TRBD2 (5 bases each). CDR3 length: 16 amino acids. V was pared by 4 bases and J by 2 bases, with 16 bases between. CDR1 and CDR2 from the germline V gene are MNHEY and SVGEGT. CDR3 sequence reads: CASSWGLGRVTDTQYF. The CDR3 nucleotides are TGTGCCAGCAGTTGGGGGTTAGGGCGGGTCACAGATACGCAGTATTTT.

The rearrangement joins TRBV20-1 to TRBJ2-3, with 7 bases identical to TRBD2. The ends lost 4 bases at V and 0 bases at J; junction bases unmatched: 4. The CDR3 length is 14 residues. Germline V lookup: CDR1 DFQATT, CDR2 SNEGSKA (reference sequence). CDR3 sequence reads: CSATAGDSTDTQYF. The CDR3 DNA sequence: TGCAGTGCTACTGCGGGGGATAGCACAGATACGCAGTATTTT.

This chain connects TRBV6-1 to TRBJ1-2; D ambiguous. This CDR3 is built from 11 residues. V shed 3 bases and J shed 2 bases, with 1 base lying between them. Germline CDR1 reads MNHNS; CDR2 reads SASEGT. As DNA, the CDR3 is TGTGCCAGCAGTGACAACTATGGCTACACCTTC. This sequence encodes CASSDNYGYTF.

This sequence joins TRBV20-1 and TRBJ1-2; TRBD1 aligns across 9 bases. V dropped 6 bases and J dropped 3; count of bases not matched to a gene: 8. The CDR3 sequence is 14 residues long. The germline gives CDR1 DFQATT, CDR2 SNEGSKA (reference sequence). CDR3 amino acids: CSAQNRDRDYGYTF. The CDR3 DNA reads TGCAGTGCCCAGAACCGGGACAGGGACTATGGCTACACCTTC.

In its sample, this clonotype was seen a few times. The gene calls are TRBV6-1 and TRBJ2-5, with a possible D match to TRBD2 (6 bases). The germline V gene encodes CDR1 MNHNS and CDR2 SASEGT. The ends were cut back, 5 bases at V and 5 bases at J, with 15 bases in the middle. The CDR3 is 14 residues long. CDR3 in DNA: TGTGCCAGCAGTCCCTCCTGGGGGGAGGAGACCCAGTACTTC. Protein: CASSPSWGEETQYF.

This clonotype was observed a few times. V gene TRBV12-3 or TRBV12-4 combines with J gene TRBJ2-1; TRBD2 aligns across 11 bases. The CDR3 covers 16 residues. With V trimmed by 7 bases and J by 8 bases, 13 bases remained unmatched. CDR3 nucleotide sequence: TGTGCCAGCACTCCCTTAGCGGGGGGGATTCATGATGAGCAGTTCTTC. It translates to CASTPLAGGIHDEQFF.

The chain links TRBV23-1 to TRBJ2-3; the D gene could be TRBD1 or TRBD2 (6 bases each). TRBV23-1 qualifies as an ORF whose function is uncertain. The CDR3 runs to 16 residues. V was shortened by 5 bases and J by 1 base, with 16 bases between the two germline ends. The CDR3: CASSAKPGDCTDTQYF. In DNA, the CDR3 is TGCGCCAGCAGTGCTAAGCCAGGGGACTGCACAGATACGCAGTATTTT.

The J gene is TRBJ1-4, the V gene TRBV28; 8 positions agree with TRBD1. Germline V CDR1 and CDR2: MDHEN, SYDVKM. The CDR3 loop spans 15 amino acids. J lost 2 bases, V lost 5 bases, and 4 bases had no gene match. CDR3 coding DNA: TGTGCCAGCAGTCTCCAGGGGGCGACTAATGAAAAACTGTTTTTT. Translated, it gives CASSLQGATNEKLFF.

V is TRBV7-8 and J is TRBJ2-3; no firm D call. V lost 0 bases, J lost 0 bases, and 7 bases lay in between. This CDR3 is built from 15 residues. Germline CDR1 SGHVS, CDR2 FQNEAQ. The CDR3 region is CASSLAPLSTDTQYF. In DNA, the CDR3 is TGTGCCAGCAGCTTAGCGCCCCTAAGCACAGATACGCAGTATTTT. Drawing the rest from reference TRBV7-8 and TRBJ2-3, the complete variable domain is GAGVSQSPRYKVAKRGQDVALRCDPISGHVSLFWYQQALGQGPEFLTYFQNEAQLDKSGLPSDRFFAERPEGSVSTLKIQRTQQEDSAVYLCASSLAPLSTDTQYFGPGTRLTVL.

The chain couples TRBV28 to TRBJ1-4; 7 bases are shared with TRBD1. V was pared by 7 bases and J by 3 bases, with 5 bases of the junction left unmatched. The CDR3 consists of 14 residues. Germline-derived CDR1 and CDR2 are MDHEN and SYDVKM. The CDR3 here is CASNRQGPNEKLFF. The CDR3 DNA is TGTGCCAGCAACCGACAGGGACCTAATGAAAAACTGTTTTTT.

This clonotype has only a few counts. The chain carries TRBV12-3 or TRBV12-4 and TRBJ1-5; TRBD1 aligns across 7 bases. The CDR3 sequence is 15 residues long. J gave up 4 bases and V 3 bases, and 6 bases lay outside the gene matches. CDR3 nucleotide sequence: TGTGCCAGCAGTTTCTGGCAGGGGGAGAATCAGCCCCAGCATTTT. Translating gives CASSFWQGENQPQHF.

CDR3 sequence reads: CASSYSLAGASYEQYF. The CDR3 DNA follows: TGTGCCAGCAGTTACTCTCTAGCGGGGGCCTCCTACGAGCAGTACTTC. This chain joins TRBV6-2 or TRBV6-3 and TRBJ2-7; 10 positions match TRBD2. V trimming: 0 bases; J trimming: 0 bases; junction bases outside the gene matches: 2. CDR3 size: 16 residues. Looked up from germline, CDR1 is MNHEY and CDR2 is SVGEGT.